This T cell receptor (beta chain) comes out of a study of cytomegalovirus exposure and HLA in healthy donors. Looking at the study overall: Early released data had around 89 million unique TCRs, all coming from HLA-typed donors. Notes on the study in general: Productive status was seen about 90% or about 30% of the time for most TCR beta V segments in an earlier analysis. A later analysis showed that HLA-associated TCR beta chains had undergone more clonal expansion than equally common others. HLA-A and HLA-B allele assignments for most subjects were reportedly predicted accurately using TCR beta sequences.

Concerning this clone: Its antigen remains unidentified.

PCR used 60 Vbeta primers and 13 Jbeta primers. TCRdb's table, derived via immunoSEQ multiplex PCR, lists solely in-frame clones and lacks some. Of 120,000 to 150,000 clones detected, roughly four fifths appear once; the ten largest clones hold about 3.4%. This CDR3 comprises 14 residues. Trimming took off 2 bases at V and 6 bases at J, with 14 bases between the two ends. The germline CDR1 and CDR2 sequences are SGHRS and YFSETQ. The receptor comes from a man aged 18 to 30 in good health and CMV-seropositive. The sample comprised PBMCs. V usage is TRBV5-1 and J usage is TRBJ1-1; D is possibly TRBD1 (5 bases). CDR3 nucleotide sequence: TGCGCCAGCAGCTTAACAGGTGGGGTTGCTGAAGCTTTCTTT. As protein: CASSLTGGVAEAFF.